This is a list of T cell receptor beta chains from one sample in a study of OX40 agonist ivuxolimab in advanced cancers. The method was immunoSEQ multiplex PCR; TCRdb's version includes in-frame clones alone and lacks a portion of them. The sample shows approximately 98,000 clones, 75% to 95% of them seen only once. The sample here was CD4+ or CD8+ T cells sorted from blood, taken in a trial of the OX40 agonist ivuxolimab. These receptor sequences come from an adult with an advanced solid tumor such as melanoma, head and neck, liver or kidney cancer. Both conserved end residues are part of each CDR3. The D gene is left open where the match is weak. Clone size is given for some rows only: seen once, a few or many times, or a class if the clone is expanded.

>TRBJ1-2|few|NA|TRBV5-1
TGCGCCAGCAGCTTCTCGACAGGACTATTCGGGGCTAACTATGGCTACACCTTC
CASSFSTGLFGANYGYTF
>TRBJ1-5|NA|TRBD1|TRBV6-5
TGTGCCAGCAGTTACGACAGGGTGGAGCCCCAGCATTTT
CASSYDRVEPQHF
>TRBJ1-4|once|NA|TRBV30
TGTGCCTGGACGCCTACAACTAATGAAAAACTGTTTTTT
CAWTPTTNEKLFF
>TRBJ1-2|once|TRBD1|TRBV6-5
TGTGCCAGCAGTTACTCGAGGACAGGGGGCGACTATGGCTACACCTTC
CASSYSRTGGDYGYTF
>TRBJ1-1|NA|TRBD1|TRBV6-6
TGTGCCAGCACCCCCCAGGGGGCGAGCACTGAAGCTTTCTTT
CASTPQGASTEAFF
>TRBJ2-5|once|NA|TRBV2
TGTGCCAGCAGTTGGTCTCCAGAGACCCAGTACTTC
CASSWSPETQYF
>TRBJ2-5|NA|NA|TRBV6-5
TGTGCCAGCAGTTACTCGGGAACGGAGACCCAGTACTTC
CASSYSGTETQYF
>TRBJ2-3|few|NA|TRBV29-1
TGCAGCGTTGCCGGGCACTCCGCAGATACGCAGTATTTT
CSVAGHSADTQYF
>TRBJ2-7|NA|NA|TRBV2
TGTGCCAGCACGATGTCACCAACCTACGAGCAGTACTTC
CASTMSPTYEQYF
>TRBJ1-1|NA|NA|TRBV6-1
TGTGCCAGCAGTGATCCGGGACGGCTGAACACTGAAGCTTTCTTT
CASSDPGRLNTEAFF
>TRBJ1-2|NA|NA|TRBV6-5
TGTGCCAGCAGTTACTCGGGGTTCGTTGACTATGGCTACACCTTC
CASSYSGFVDYGYTF
>TRBJ2-2|few|NA|TRBV25-1
TGTGCCAGCAGTGGGGCAGGGAACACCGGGGAGCTGTTTTTT
CASSGAGNTGELFF
>TRBJ2-2|few|TRBD1|TRBV5-4
TGTGCCAGCAGCCCTGGACAGGTCAAAACCGGGGAGCTGTTTTTT
CASSPGQVKTGELFF
>TRBJ1-3|NA|TRBD1|TRBV19
TGTGCCTCTATCAGGGGGGCCTCTGGAAACACCATATATTTT
CASIRGASGNTIYF
>TRBJ1-2|NA|NA|TRBV5-1
TGCGCCAGCAGCTTGGACGGCCGACTCTGGGGGGACTATGGCTACACCTTC
CASSLDGRLWGDYGYTF
>TRBJ1-2|NA|NA|TRBV5-4
TGTGCCAGCAGCTTGGCCTCGGTGGCAGGGTACTATGGCTACACCTTC
CASSLASVAGYYGYTF
>TRBJ1-5|NA|NA|TRBV10-1
TGCGCCAGCAGCCGCGACAGTGGAAGGGATCAGCCCCAGCATTTT
CASSRDSGRDQPQHF
>TRBJ2-5|NA|NA|TRBV15
TGTGCCACCAGCAGAGATCGTTGGAGGGGGGCAGATCAAGAGACCCAGTACTTC
CATSRDRWRGADQETQYF
>TRBJ2-1|NA|TRBD2|TRBV18
TGTGCCAGCTCACCAGGGGAGGGTGAGCAGTTCTTC
CASSPGEGEQFF
>TRBJ1-2|NA|TRBD1|TRBV2
TGTGCCAGCAGTCCGACCTGGACAGGGGGGGACTATGGCTACACCTTC
CASSPTWTGGDYGYTF
>TRBJ1-1|NA|TRBD1|TRBV10-2
TGCGCCAGCATCCCAGGGGGCAAGAACACTGAAGCTTTCTTT
CASIPGGKNTEAFF
>TRBJ2-7|many|NA|TRBV6-1
TGTGCCAGCAGTGCTCAGGCAGTTCAAGCTTCCTACGAGCAGTACTTC
CASSAQAVQASYEQYF
>TRBJ2-1|NA|NA|TRBV11-3
TGTGCCAGCAGCTTAGAGGCGGGGAGTGATTCAAGATGGTTCTTC
CASSLEAGSDSRWFF
>TRBJ1-2|NA|NA|TRBV9
TGTGCCAGCAGCGTAGCGTCGGGGTTAAGTGGCTACACCTTC
CASSVASGLSGYTF
>TRBJ1-1|once|NA|TRBV6-5
TGTGCCAGCAGTTCCAAGACCGGTAACACTGAAGCTTTCTTT
CASSSKTGNTEAFF
>TRBJ2-3|few|NA|TRBV19
TGTGCCAGTAGCCCCCGGGGGCAGGAAGGGCAGTATTTT
CASSPRGQEGQYF
>TRBJ2-1|few|NA|TRBV11-3
TGTGCCAGCAGCTTAGGGGGGAATGGCAATGAGCAGTTCTTC
CASSLGGNGNEQFF
>TRBJ2-1|NA|NA|TRBV10-3
TGTGCCATCAGTGCGGCAGGGGGGAATGAGCAGTTCTTC
CAISAAGGNEQFF
>TRBJ1-2|NA|TRBD1|TRBV14
TGTGCCAGCAGCCAAGCAAGGGGGCCCAACTATGGCTACACCTTC
CASSQARGPNYGYTF
>TRBJ2-2|NA|NA|TRBV6-6
TGTGCCAGCCTCTCGGGGGGCGGAACCGGGGAGCTGTTTTTT
CASLSGGGTGELFF
>TRBJ1-3|NA|NA|TRBV11-2
TGTGCCAGCAGCGTACAGGGTGGAAACACCATATATTTT
CASSVQGGNTIYF
>TRBJ2-7|NA|NA|TRBV4-2
TGTGCCAGCAGCCCCTCAACCGGTAGCGTTACCTCCTACGAGCAGTACTTC
CASSPSTGSVTSYEQYF
>TRBJ2-7|once|NA|TRBV29-1
TGCAGCGTTGAAGACCCATCCTACGAGCAGTACTTC
CSVEDPSYEQYF
>TRBJ2-3|NA|NA|TRBV29-1
TGCAGCGTTCTTCCCACAGATACGCAGTATTTT
CSVLPTDTQYF
>TRBJ2-1|NA|NA|TRBV30
TGTGCCTGGACGCTAGGAGCTTCCCGGAATGAGCAGTTCTTC
CAWTLGASRNEQFF
>TRBJ1-1|once|NA|TRBV6-5
TGTGCCAGCAGTTACCTTCAGTGGAACACTGAAGCTTTCTTT
CASSYLQWNTEAFF
>TRBJ1-6|NA|NA|TRBV7-9
TGTGCCAGCAGTCAAATAGGGGATTCACCCCTCCACTTT
CASSQIGDSPLHF
>TRBJ2-7|NA|NA|TRBV5-5
TGTGCCAGCAGCTTGGCTGGGACACCGATGTTCGAGCAGTACTTC
CASSLAGTPMFEQYF
>TRBJ2-1|NA|NA|TRBV5-6
TGTGCCAGCAGCTCCCCTAGACTGGGCAGCTCCTACAATGAGCAGTTCTTC
CASSSPRLGSSYNEQFF
>TRBJ2-5|NA|NA|TRBV5-5
TGTGCCGGCAGCTCCCCCCTAGGGGGAATGGAGACCCAGTACTTC
CAGSSPLGGMETQYF